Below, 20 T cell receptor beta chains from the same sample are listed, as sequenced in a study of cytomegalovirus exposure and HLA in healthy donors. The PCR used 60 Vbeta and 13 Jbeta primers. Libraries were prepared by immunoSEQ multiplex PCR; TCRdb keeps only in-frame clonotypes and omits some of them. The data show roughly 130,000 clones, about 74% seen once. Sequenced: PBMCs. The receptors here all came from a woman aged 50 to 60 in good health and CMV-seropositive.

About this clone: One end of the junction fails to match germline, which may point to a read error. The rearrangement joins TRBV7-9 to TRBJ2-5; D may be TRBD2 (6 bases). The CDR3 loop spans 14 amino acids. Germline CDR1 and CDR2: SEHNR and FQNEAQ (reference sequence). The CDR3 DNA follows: TGTGCCAGCAGGTTAGCGGAGGGTCCGGAGACCCAGTACTTC. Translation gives CASRLAEGPETQYF.

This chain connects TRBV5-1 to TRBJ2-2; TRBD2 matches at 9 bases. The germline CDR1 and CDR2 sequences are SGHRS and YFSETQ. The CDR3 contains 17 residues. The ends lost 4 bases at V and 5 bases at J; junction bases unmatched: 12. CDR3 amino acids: CASSQGFSGGRTGELFF. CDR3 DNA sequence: TGCGCCAGCAGCCAGGGTTTTAGCGGGGGTCGAACCGGGGAGCTGTTTTTT. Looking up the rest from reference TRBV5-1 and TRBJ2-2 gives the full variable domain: KAGVTQTPRYLIKTRGQQVTLSCSPISGHRSVSWYQQTPGQGLQFLFEYFSETQRNKGNFPGRFSGRQFSNSRSEMNVSTLELGDSALYLCASSQGFSGGRTGELFFGEGSRLTVL.

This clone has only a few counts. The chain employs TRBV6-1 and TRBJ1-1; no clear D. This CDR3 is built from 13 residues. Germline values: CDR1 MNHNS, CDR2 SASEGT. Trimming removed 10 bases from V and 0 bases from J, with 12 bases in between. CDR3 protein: CATSSSLNTEAFF. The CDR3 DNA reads TGTGCCACCTCAAGCTCCTTGAACACTGAAGCTTTCTTT.

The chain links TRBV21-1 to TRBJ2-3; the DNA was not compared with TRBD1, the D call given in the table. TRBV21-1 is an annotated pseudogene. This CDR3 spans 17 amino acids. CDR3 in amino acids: CASSKRGGQGGADTQYF. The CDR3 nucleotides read TGTGCCAGCAGCAAGAGAGGGGGACAGGGTGGGGCAGATACGCAGTATTTT.

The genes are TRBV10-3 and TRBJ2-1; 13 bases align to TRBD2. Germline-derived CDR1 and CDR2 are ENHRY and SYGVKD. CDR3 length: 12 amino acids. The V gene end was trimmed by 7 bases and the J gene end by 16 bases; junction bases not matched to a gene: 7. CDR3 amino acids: CAIKGTSGVPFF. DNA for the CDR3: TGTGCCATCAAAGGGACTAGCGGGGTTCCATTCTTC.

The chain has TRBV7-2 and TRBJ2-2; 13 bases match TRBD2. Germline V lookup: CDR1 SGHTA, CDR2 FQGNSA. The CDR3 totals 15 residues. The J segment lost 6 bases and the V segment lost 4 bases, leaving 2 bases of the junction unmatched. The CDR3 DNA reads TGTGCCAGCAGCTCGGGACTAGCGGGGTCCGGGGAGCTGTTTTTT. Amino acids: CASSSGLAGSGELFF.

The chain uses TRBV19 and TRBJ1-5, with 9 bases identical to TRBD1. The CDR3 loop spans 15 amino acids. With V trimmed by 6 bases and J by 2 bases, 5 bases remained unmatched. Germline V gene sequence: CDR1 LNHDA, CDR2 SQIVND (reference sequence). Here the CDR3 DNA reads TGTGCCAGTAGCATTACAGGGGGCGGCAATCAGCCCCAGCATTTT. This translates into CASSITGGGNQPQHF.

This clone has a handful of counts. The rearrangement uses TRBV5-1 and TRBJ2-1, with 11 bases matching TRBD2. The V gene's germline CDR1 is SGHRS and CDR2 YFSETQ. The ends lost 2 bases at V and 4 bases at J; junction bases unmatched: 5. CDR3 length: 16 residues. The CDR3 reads CASSLTSGGQYNEQFF. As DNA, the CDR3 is TGCGCCAGCAGCTTAACTAGCGGGGGCCAATACAATGAGCAGTTCTTC.

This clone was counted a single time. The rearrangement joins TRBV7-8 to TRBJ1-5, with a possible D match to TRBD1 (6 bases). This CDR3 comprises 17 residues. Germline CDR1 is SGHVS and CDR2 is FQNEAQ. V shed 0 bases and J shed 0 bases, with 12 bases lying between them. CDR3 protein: CASSLAPGHDSNQPQHF. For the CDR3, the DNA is TGTGCCAGCAGCTTAGCGCCGGGACACGATAGCAATCAGCCCCAGCATTTT.

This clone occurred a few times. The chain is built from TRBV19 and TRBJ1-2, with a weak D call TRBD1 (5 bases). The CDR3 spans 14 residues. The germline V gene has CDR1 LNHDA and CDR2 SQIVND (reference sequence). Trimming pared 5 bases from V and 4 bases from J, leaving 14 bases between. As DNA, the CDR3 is TGTGCCAGTAGTTTTCGGGCGGACACCTATGGCTACACCTTC. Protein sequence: CASSFRADTYGYTF.

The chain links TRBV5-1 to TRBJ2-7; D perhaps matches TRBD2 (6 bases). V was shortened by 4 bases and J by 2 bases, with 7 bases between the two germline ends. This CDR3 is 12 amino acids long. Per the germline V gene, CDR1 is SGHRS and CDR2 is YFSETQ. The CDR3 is CASSPGAYEQYF. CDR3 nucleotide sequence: TGCGCCAGCAGCCCGGGAGCCTACGAGCAGTACTTC.

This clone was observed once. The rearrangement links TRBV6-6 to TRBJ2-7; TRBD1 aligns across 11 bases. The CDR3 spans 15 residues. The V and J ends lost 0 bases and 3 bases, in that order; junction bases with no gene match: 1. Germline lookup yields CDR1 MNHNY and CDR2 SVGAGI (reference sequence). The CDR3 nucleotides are TGTGCCAGCAGTTACTCCGGGACAGGGGGCTACGAGCAGTACTTC. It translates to CASSYSGTGGYEQYF.

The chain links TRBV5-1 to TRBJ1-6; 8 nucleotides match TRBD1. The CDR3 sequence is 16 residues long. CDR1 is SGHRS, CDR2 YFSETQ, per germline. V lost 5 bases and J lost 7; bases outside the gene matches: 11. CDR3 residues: CASSSDRVRGNSPLHF. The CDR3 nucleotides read TGCGCCAGCAGTTCGGACAGGGTACGGGGGAATTCACCCCTCCACTTT.

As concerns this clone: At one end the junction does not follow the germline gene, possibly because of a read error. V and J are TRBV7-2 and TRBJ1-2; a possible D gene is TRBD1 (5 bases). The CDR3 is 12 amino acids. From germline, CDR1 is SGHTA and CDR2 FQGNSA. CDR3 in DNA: TGTGCCAGCAGGTTCTCGGGGGGTGGCTACCCCTTC. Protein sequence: CASRFSGGGYPF. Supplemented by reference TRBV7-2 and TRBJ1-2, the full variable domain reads GAGVSQSPSNKVTEKGKDVELRCDPISGHTALYWYRQSLGQGLEFLIYFQGNSAPDKSGLPSDRFSAERTGGSVSTLTIQRTQQEDSAVYLCASRFSGGGYPFGSGTRLTVV.

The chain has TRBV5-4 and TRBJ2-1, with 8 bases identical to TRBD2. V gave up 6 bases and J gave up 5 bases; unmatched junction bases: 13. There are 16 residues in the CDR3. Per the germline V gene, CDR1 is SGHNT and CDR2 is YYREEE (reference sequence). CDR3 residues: CASTPTSGGPHNEQFF. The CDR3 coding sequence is TGTGCCAGCACCCCGACAAGCGGGGGCCCTCACAATGAGCAGTTCTTC.

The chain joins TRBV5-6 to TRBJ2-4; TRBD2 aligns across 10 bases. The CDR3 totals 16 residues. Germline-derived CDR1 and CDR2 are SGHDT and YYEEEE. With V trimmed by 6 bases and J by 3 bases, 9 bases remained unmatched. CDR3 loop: CASITSGVGVKNIQYF. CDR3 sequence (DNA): TGTGCCAGCATTACTAGCGGGGTAGGCGTCAAAAACATTCAGTACTTC.

This CDR3 is CASSRPGPRGRRTYTEAFF. CDR3 coding DNA: TGCGCCAGCAGCCGACCTGGGCCCAGGGGCCGGCGTACGTACACTGAAGCTTTCTTT. The genes are TRBV4-1 and TRBJ1-1; D perhaps matches TRBD1 (6 bases). This CDR3 is built from 19 residues. The V and J ends lost 4 bases and 3 bases respectively, with 27 bases between them. The germline gives CDR1 MGHRA, CDR2 YSYEKL.

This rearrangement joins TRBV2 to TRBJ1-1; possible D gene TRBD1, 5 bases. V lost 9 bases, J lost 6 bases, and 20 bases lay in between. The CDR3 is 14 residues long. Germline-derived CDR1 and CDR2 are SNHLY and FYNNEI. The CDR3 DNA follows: TGTGCCAGTAGACGTGGGGGGACGAGGGCTGAAGCTTTCTTT. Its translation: CASRRGGTRAEAFF.

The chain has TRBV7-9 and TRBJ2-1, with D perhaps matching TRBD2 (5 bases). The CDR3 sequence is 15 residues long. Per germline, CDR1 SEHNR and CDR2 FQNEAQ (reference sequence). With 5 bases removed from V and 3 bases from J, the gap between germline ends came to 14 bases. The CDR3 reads CASSVNPAGYNEQFF. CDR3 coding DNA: TGTGCCAGCAGCGTAAACCCGGCGGGCTACAATGAGCAGTTCTTC.

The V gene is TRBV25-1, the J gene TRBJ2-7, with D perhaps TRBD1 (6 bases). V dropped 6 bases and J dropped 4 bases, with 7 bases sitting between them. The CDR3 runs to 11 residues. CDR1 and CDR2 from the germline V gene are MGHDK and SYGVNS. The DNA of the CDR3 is TGTGCCAGCAGCAGGGGTTACGAGCAGTACTTC. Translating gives CASSRGYEQYF.